The 14 T cell receptor beta chains below all came from one sample that was sequenced in a study of blood T cell repertoires in COVID-19. The table came from immunoSEQ multiplex PCR; TCRdb's copy has only in-frame clones and leaves some out. The table records about 230,000 clones, 85% to 90% of them present only once. The sample taken for sequencing was PBMCs or T cells enriched from blood (not recorded which). Every receptor here comes from a woman between 25 and 40 years old with acute COVID-19.

J is TRBJ1-4 and V is TRBV18; 9 bases are a match to TRBD1. J gave up 8 bases and V 6 bases, and 10 bases lay outside the gene matches. CDR1 and CDR2 from the germline V gene are KGHSH and LQKENI. The CDR3 is 15 residues long. The CDR3 DNA is TGTGCCAGCTCGCCTGACAGGGGGGTCGCAGAAAAACTGTTTTTT. This sequence encodes CASSPDRGVAEKLFF. Complete variable domain (other parts from reference TRBV18 and TRBJ1-4): NAGVMQNPRHLVRRRGQEARLRCSPMKGHSHVYWYRQLPEEGLKFMVYLQKENIIDESGMPKERFSAEFPKEGPSILRIQQVVRGDSAAYFCASSPDRGVAEKLFFGSGTQLSVL.

In DNA form, the CDR3 reads TGTGCCAGCAGCTTGCGACAGGGGGTTGGCGAAGCTTTCTTT. Translating gives CASSLRQGVGEAFF. This chain joins TRBV7-8 and TRBJ1-1; TRBD1 matches at 9 bases. Germline lookup yields CDR1 SGHVS and CDR2 FQNEAQ. V trimming: 3 bases; J trimming: 8 bases; junction bases outside the gene matches: 7. This CDR3 contains 14 residues.

This sequence joins TRBV18 and TRBJ2-7; D gene ambiguous. CDR3 size: 18 residues. Per germline, CDR1 KGHSH and CDR2 LQKENI. V lost 2 bases and J 3 bases, leaving 23 bases between the germline ends. Written as DNA, the CDR3 is TGTGCCAGCTCACCAGTCAACATATTCGACACAAATTACTACGAGCAGTACTTC. This encodes CASSPVNIFDTNYYEQYF.

The chain has TRBV4-1 and TRBJ1-2, with no clear D. Trimming cost V 4 bases and J 4 bases, with 19 bases left between them. Germline assignment: CDR1 MGHRA and CDR2 YSYEKL. The CDR3 totals 16 residues. CDR3 protein: CASSLFRGQELYGYTF. DNA of the CDR3: TGCGCCAGCAGCCTTTTCCGAGGGCAGGAGCTCTATGGCTACACCTTC.

J is TRBJ1-2 and V is TRBV30, with D perhaps TRBD1 (6 bases). The V and J ends lost 0 bases and 7 bases respectively, with 12 bases between them. Germline-derived CDR1 and CDR2 are GTSNPN and SVGIG (reference sequence). This CDR3 comprises 13 residues. The CDR3 loop reads CAWSVLRGSGYTF. The CDR3 region has the DNA TGTGCCTGGAGTGTACTTAGGGGGTCTGGCTACACCTTC.

The V call is TRBV5-1, the J call TRBJ1-6; D is perhaps TRBD1 (5 bases). CDR1 is SGHRS and CDR2 is YFSETQ in the germline V gene. V was shortened by 1 base and J by 9 bases, with 11 bases between the two germline ends. The CDR3 sequence is 14 residues long. CDR3 residues: CASSLRQGRSPLHF. CDR3 sequence (DNA): TGCGCCAGCAGCTTGAGGCAGGGCCGTTCACCCCTCCACTTT.

The chain employs TRBV5-1 and TRBJ1-1, with a tentative D call TRBD1 (5 bases). The CDR3 length is 13 residues. V lost 3 bases and J 2 bases, leaving 8 bases between the germline ends. Germline V lookup: CDR1 SGHRS, CDR2 YFSETQ. CDR3 sequence reads: CASSSDSNTEAFF. The CDR3 DNA sequence: TGCGCCAGCAGCTCCGACAGCAACACTGAAGCTTTCTTT.

The rearrangement links TRBV4-3 to TRBJ2-1; a possible D gene is TRBD1 (6 bases). Trimming took off 3 bases at V and 5 bases at J, with 17 bases between the two ends. This CDR3 is built from 16 residues. CDR1 and CDR2 from the germline V gene are LGHNA and YSLEER. The CDR3 nucleotides read TGCGCCAGCAGCCAGACAGGATGGACAAAAAACAATGAGCAGTTCTTC. It encodes CASSQTGWTKNNEQFF.

The rearrangement links TRBV2 to TRBJ1-2; D is uncertain. The CDR3 length is 16 residues. V lost 4 bases, J lost 0 bases, and 15 bases lay in between. Germline lookup yields CDR1 SNHLY and CDR2 FYNNEI. CDR3 protein: CASSGIDELANYGYTF. The CDR3 bases are TGTGCCAGCAGTGGAATCGATGAGCTCGCTAACTATGGCTACACCTTC.

V is TRBV16 and J is TRBJ1-2; TRBD1 matches 9 bases. The CDR3 is 15 residues long. Germline lookup yields CDR1 KGHSY and CDR2 FQNENV. Losses at the gene ends were 2 bases for V and 8 bases for J; bases not matched to a gene: 9. The CDR3 coding sequence is TGTGCCAGCAGCCAAGAGACAGGGGGACGATTGGGCTACACCTTC. Its protein is CASSQETGGRLGYTF.

The chain combines TRBV13 with TRBJ2-7; D is unclear. CDR1 PRHDT and CDR2 FYEKMQ come from the germline V gene (reference sequence). Trimming took 2 bases from V and 4 from J, leaving 3 bases between them. This CDR3 is 11 amino acids long. In DNA, the CDR3 is TGTGCCAGCAGCTTACAGTACGAGCAGTACTTC. This translates into CASSLQYEQYF.

The chain employs TRBV5-6 and TRBJ1-5, with D perhaps TRBD1 (5 bases). Germline V gene lookup returns CDR1 SGHDT and CDR2 YYEEEE. CDR3 length: 15 residues. V lost 1 base and J lost 9, with 17 bases in between. The chain's CDR3 is CASSLTLPDILPQHF. The CDR3 DNA is TGTGCCAGCAGCTTGACCCTGCCGGACATATTGCCCCAGCATTTT.

The chain combines TRBV12-3 or TRBV12-4 with TRBJ1-2; D ambiguous. This CDR3 contains 13 residues. Trimming removed 0 bases from V and 6 bases from J, with 8 bases in between. CDR3 in DNA: TGTGCCAGCAGTTTAGCGCGAGGGAATGGCTACACCTTC. Translating gives CASSLARGNGYTF.

This clone was seen a few times. V and J are TRBV7-2 and TRBJ1-6; maybe TRBD1 (6 bases). Germline CDR1 is SGHTA and CDR2 is FQGNSA. Trimming cost V 2 bases and J 7 bases, with 9 bases left between them. The CDR3 totals 14 residues. This CDR3 is CASSLSGQNSPLHF. The DNA of the CDR3 is TGTGCCAGCAGCTTATCAGGACAGAATTCACCCCTCCACTTT.